This record concerns one T cell receptor (beta chain) sequence. What it binds is not known. V trimming: 6 bases; J trimming: 5 bases; junction bases outside the gene matches: 7. Germline V gene data show CDR1 as MGHDK and CDR2 as SYGVNS. CDR3 size: 15 residues. This sample is drawn from a study of T cell repertoires in cytomegalovirus infection. Study background: Matching HLA type, along with CMV infection, was indicated by public TCR beta signatures. Findings and caveats of the study: What dominated the ex vivo response were HLA-C-restricted CMV-specific TCR beta clonotypes.

A single record per CDR3 protein comes from TCRdb applying MiXCR to the reads. The sample lists approximately 300,000 distinct CDR3 sequences; almost 30% were seen once. This receptor was taken from a human donor in good health (CMV status not recorded). Some clones in this sample may be carry-over from other donors' samples. V usage is TRBV25-1 and J usage is TRBJ1-6; 7 nucleotides agree with TRBD1. Sequenced material: cultured PBMCs, taken from culture after CMV antigen stimulation. This chain's CDR3 is CASRQTGVDNSPLHF. The CDR3 DNA sequence: TGTGCCAGCAGGCAAACAGGGGTTGATAATTCACCCCTCCACTTT.